The 12 T cell receptor beta chains below were found in one sample sequenced in a study of blood T cell repertoires in COVID-19. Produced via immunoSEQ multiplex PCR; TCRdb's table is partial and in-frame only. The sample has roughly 52,000 clones, 86% seen once. Sequenced material: peripheral blood. The receptors were gathered from a woman of 80 years or more with acute or convalescent COVID-19.

The chain combines TRBV30 with TRBJ2-3, with 10 bases identical to TRBD2. Germline V CDR1 and CDR2: GTSNPN, SVGIG (reference sequence). The CDR3 sequence is 15 residues long. The junction had 2 bases not matched to a gene; V was cut back by 2 bases and J by 0 bases. CDR3 loop: CAWSLTSGSTDTQYF. The CDR3 DNA reads TGTGCCTGGAGTTTGACTAGCGGGAGCACAGATACGCAGTATTTT.

The chain carries TRBV9 and TRBJ1-5, with 10 bases fitting TRBD1. Trimming took 0 bases from V and 6 from J; bases not matched to a gene: 3. CDR1 is SGDLS and CDR2 is YYNGEE in the germline V gene. The CDR3 runs 15 residues. CDR3 nucleotides: TGTGCCAGCAGCGTAGATGACAGGGGGCCTCAGCCCCAGCATTTT. This sequence encodes CASSVDDRGPQPQHF.

This clone was counted between two and nine times. The CDR3 region has the DNA TGCAGTGCTAGCGCGGGACACGAGCAGTACGTC. It yields the protein CSASAGHEQYV. The chain has TRBV20-1 and TRBJ2-7, with D possibly TRBD2 on 6 matching bases. V was pared by 3 bases and J by 5 bases, with 8 bases between. The CDR3 is 11 amino acids. CDR1 is DFQATT, CDR2 SNEGSKA, per germline (reference sequence).

The chain uses TRBV11-2 and TRBJ2-3, with D tentatively TRBD1 (6 bases). The CDR3 runs to 12 residues. CDR1 is SGHAT, CDR2 FQNNGV, per germline. Deletions cut 7 bases from V and 4 bases from J, with 9 bases between. CDR3 in DNA: TGTGCCAGCACTGGGGGCTCAGATACGCAGTATTTT. Protein sequence: CASTGGSDTQYF.

The rearrangement uses TRBV28 and TRBJ2-1; D is uncertain. The CDR3 contains 11 residues. V was shortened by 5 bases and J by 10 bases, with 9 bases between the two germline ends. Germline loops: CDR1 MDHEN, CDR2 SYDVKM. DNA of the CDR3: TGTGCCAGCAGTCGAGAAAACGAGCAGTTCTTC. It specifies CASSRENEQFF.

The genes are TRBV9 and TRBJ1-3; D is unclear. The germline CDR1 and CDR2 sequences are SGDLS and YYNGEE. V dropped 4 bases and J dropped 4 bases, with 18 bases sitting between them. The CDR3 spans 16 residues. CDR3 in amino acids: CASSPRWSSAGNTIYF. The CDR3 nucleotides are TGTGCCAGCAGCCCCCGGTGGAGTTCGGCCGGAAACACCATATATTTT.

This chain connects TRBV4-2 to TRBJ2-3; TRBD2 might be the D (5 bases). CDR1 and CDR2 (germline): LGHNA, YNFKEQ. The CDR3 runs 15 residues. The germline V and J ends were trimmed by 4 bases and 0 bases, with 11 bases remaining between them. CDR3 region: CASSPGLASTDTQYF. The CDR3 nucleotides read TGTGCCAGCAGCCCTGGACTGGCGAGCACAGATACGCAGTATTTT.

The chain employs TRBV3-1 (or the pseudogene TRBV3-2) and TRBJ2-3, with TRBD2 matching 9 bases. CDR3 length equals 16 residues. Germline V CDR1 and CDR2: LGHDT, YNNKEL (reference sequence). J gave up 2 bases and V 4 bases, and 7 bases lay outside the gene matches. The CDR3 coding sequence is TGTGCCAGCAGCCCTTTAGCGGGAGCGAACACAGATACGCAGTATTTT. Translation gives CASSPLAGANTDTQYF.

This clone showed up just a few times. The chain has TRBV28 and TRBJ1-6; weak D call: TRBD1 (5 bases). Trimming cost V 2 bases and J 10 bases, with 12 bases left between them. CDR1 and CDR2 from the germline V gene are MDHEN and SYDVKM. The length of the CDR3 is 14 residues. CDR3 sequence reads: CASSLGRVTSPLHF. The CDR3 nucleotides are TGTGCCAGCAGTTTAGGCAGGGTCACCTCACCCCTCCACTTT. Variable domain in full (rest from reference TRBV28 and TRBJ1-6): DVKVTQSSRYLVKRTGEKVFLECVQDMDHENMFWYRQDPGLGLRLIYFSYDVKMKEKGDIPEGYSVSREKKERFSLILESASTNQTSMYLCASSLGRVTSPLHFGNGTRLTVT.

V gene TRBV28 combines with J gene TRBJ2-7; 11 bases map to TRBD2. In germline, CDR1 is MDHEN, CDR2 SYDVKM. J was trimmed by 4 bases and V by 5 bases; bases with no gene match: 10. CDR3 length: 16 amino acids. CDR3 in DNA: TGTGCCAGCAGTCTCTATAGCGGGGGGGCCACTTACGAGCAGTACTTC. Translation: CASSLYSGGATYEQYF. The full variable domain, with the rest looked up from reference TRBV28 and TRBJ2-7, is DVKVTQSSRYLVKRTGEKVFLECVQDMDHENMFWYRQDPGLGLRLIYFSYDVKMKEKGDIPEGYSVSREKKERFSLILESASTNQTSMYLCASSLYSGGATYEQYFGPGTRLTVT.

The chain employs TRBV5-4 and TRBJ1-1; D remains ambiguous. The CDR3 is made up of 13 amino acids. The germline V and J ends were trimmed by 4 bases and 3 bases, with 10 bases remaining between them. Germline V gene sequence: CDR1 SGHNT, CDR2 YYREEE (reference sequence). The CDR3 coding sequence is TGTGCCAGCAGCGGAGGGAGGGACACTGAAGCTTTCTTT. Protein: CASSGGRDTEAFF.

This chain's CDR3 is CASSLEGSGGPLSQYF. In DNA form, the CDR3 reads TGTGCCAGCAGCTTAGAGGGTAGCGGGGGGCCGTTGTCCCAGTACTTC. This chain uses TRBV7-9 with TRBJ2-5; 10 bases are a match to TRBD2. The trim removed 1 base at V and 9 bases at J, leaving 11 bases unmatched. Germline CDR1 reads SEHNR; CDR2 reads FQNEAQ (reference sequence). The CDR3 covers 16 residues.